These T cell receptor beta chains were read from a single sample in a study of cytomegalovirus exposure and HLA in healthy donors. TCRdb keeps only in-frame clones here, not all; method: immunoSEQ multiplex PCR. The sample has about 130,000 clones, 65% to 80% seen once. Sequencing was performed on PBMCs. These receptors all come from a woman between 40 and 55 years old in good health and CMV-seronegative. The CDR3 runs from the conserved cysteine through the conserved F or W. The order of the fields is CDR3 protein, clone size, D gene, V gene. The D gene is left open where the match is weak. The size of a clone is reported for some rows only, either as once, few or many, or as a class for expanded clones.

CDR3: CASSPGLTNTGELFF
size: .
D: .
V: TRBV7-9

CDR3: CASSLQQGARKLFF
size: .
D: TRBD1
V: TRBV27

CDR3: CASSAALLVGETQYF
size: .
D: .
V: TRBV9

CDR3: CASSPLRDSTEKLFF
size: .
D: TRBD1
V: TRBV18

CDR3: CASSPLAGDSSEQYF
size: .
D: .
V: TRBV18

CDR3: CASSRAGPNTGELFF
size: .
D: .
V: TRBV16

CDR3: CASSEYSYEQYF
size: once
D: .
V: TRBV10-1

CDR3: CSSSSWEAGGMKTQYF
size: once
D: TRBD2
V: TRBV7-9

CDR3: CASSWSGGGSYNEQFF
size: .
D: TRBD2
V: TRBV5-1

CDR3: CASSSTTPGQGREKLFF
size: .
D: TRBD1
V: TRBV7-9

CDR3: CASRLAGDPGNEQFF
size: .
D: TRBD2
V: TRBV7-9

CDR3: CASKYRDRDNSPLHF
size: few
D: TRBD1
V: TRBV6-5

CDR3: CSVVAQGNTIYF
size: .
D: .
V: TRBV29-1

CDR3: CASSLLRGSTDTQYF
size: .
D: TRBD1
V: TRBV5-1

CDR3: CASGRGLAGADTQYF
size: .
D: TRBD2
V: TRBV10-2

CDR3: CASSIWQGSPGQPQHF
size: .
D: .
V: TRBV19

CDR3: CAISETGTANTGELFF
size: .
D: TRBD1
V: TRBV10-3

CDR3: CASSQPGDRDENEKLFF
size: .
D: .
V: TRBV21-1

CDR3: CASSLVQGIEAFF
size: .
D: .
V: TRBV7-8

CDR3: CASRPLSGGLYGYTF
size: .
D: TRBD1
V: TRBV6-5

CDR3: CASSFDASGSKQYF
size: .
D: .
V: TRBV7-9

CDR3: CSVDGQGGRTGELFF
size: .
D: .
V: TRBV29-1

CDR3: CASTLRDSNSPLHF
size: few
D: TRBD1
V: TRBV19

CDR3: CASSLLWPSGGAEQYF
size: .
D: TRBD2
V: TRBV11-2

CDR3: CASGWERPEQYF
size: .
D: .
V: TRBV2

CDR3: CASSISPGTEAFF
size: once
D: .
V: TRBV19

CDR3: CASSLRTGRTQYF
size: .
D: TRBD1
V: TRBV5-6

CDR3: CASSDLYGYTF
size: .
D: .
V: TRBV25-1

CDR3: CASSMRQVNSNQPQHF
size: .
D: .
V: TRBV6-6

CDR3: CASSELGSSYEQYF
size: .
D: .
V: TRBV27

CDR3: CASSRQGGMNTEAFF
size: .
D: TRBD1
V: TRBV7-3

CDR3: CASSPLGQGSSYEQYF
size: .
D: TRBD1
V: TRBV18

CDR3: CATTGQLNQPQHF
size: .
D: .
V: TRBV2

CDR3: CASWVFVKTDFNQPQHF
size: .
D: .
V: TRBV6-4

CDR3: CAWNPSEQYF
size: .
D: .
V: TRBV30

CDR3: CASSQGGQGASMNTEAFF
size: .
D: TRBD1
V: TRBV4-2

CDR3: CASSITGGNQPQHF
size: .
D: TRBD1
V: TRBV19

CDR3: CASSFTPSGLSTDTQYF
size: .
D: TRBD2
V: TRBV7-2

CDR3: CASSSGQGNYEKLFF
size: few
D: TRBD1
V: TRBV19

CDR3: CASSPHGSGRDGERFF
size: .
D: TRBD2
V: TRBV27

CDR3: CASSLGQTNTGELFF
size: .
D: .
V: TRBV28

CDR3: CASSPGNRGTQYF
size: .
D: .
V: TRBV18

CDR3: CASSLGRGFAYEQYF
size: .
D: TRBD2
V: TRBV5-1

CDR3: CASSFLQGETQYF
size: .
D: .
V: TRBV27

CDR3: CASSLVAPGTGGSANEKLFF
size: .
D: TRBD1
V: TRBV5-1